The present entry profiles one T cell receptor (beta chain) with its context. The antigen is undetermined. The data derive from a study of beta chain features in type 1 diabetes. Study-wide results and limits: Any PCR bias toward short templates would affect both groups alike. There was no resolution here of whether HLA type influences TCRB rearrangement.

The CDR3 is 17 amino acids. Germline V lookup: CDR1 LGHNA, CDR2 YSLEER. V was clipped by 0 bases and J by 6 bases, with 19 bases between them. Every bit of the isolated RNA underwent reverse transcription, so sequencing read expressed TCRB transcripts. Sequencing was performed with immunoSEQ multiplex PCR; in TCRdb, only in-frame clones are kept and a portion is missing. The data show 350,000 to 450,000 clones, about 15% seen once. The rearrangement links TRBV4-3 to TRBJ2-3, with D perhaps being TRBD1 or TRBD2 (5 bases each). This TCR derives from a young man in good health. The sample was naive CD4+ T cells from blood. CDR3 in DNA: TGCGCCAGCAGCCAAGAACCCGGGCCGAGGGGAGCGGATACGCAGTATTTT. It specifies CASSQEPGPRGADTQYF.